Given below is one T cell receptor beta chain in context. Its antigen is not identified. For repertoire sequencing, the TCR beta CDR3 regions were amplified from RNA transcripts. HTBI primers primed a first-round RT-PCR, and a second-round multiplex PCR followed. TCRdb reprocessed the multiplex PCR reads with MiXCR, giving one entry per CDR3 protein. This repertoire shows roughly 36,000 distinct CDR3 sequences, 50% found once; its top ten account for about 25%. The data were taken from a study of Graves' ophthalmopathy and Graves' hyperthyroidism. Study-level findings and limits: Ophthalmopathy was separated from stable hyperthyroidism by a 13-signature model with around 88% sensitivity and around 81% specificity.

The CDR3 runs to 13 residues. V lost 3 bases and J lost 4, with 7 bases in between. The germline gives CDR1 MNHNY, CDR2 SVGAGI (reference sequence). Aged 18 to 65, hyperthyroidism patients had new diagnoses of under 2 months' duration. Uncontrolled infections, pregnancy, lactation or other autoimmune diseases led to patient exclusion. The chain has TRBV6-6 and TRBJ2-1; D unresolved. The sequenced sample was peripheral blood. The receptor's source is an adult woman with stable Graves' hyperthyroidism. The CDR3 region has the DNA TGTGCCAGCAGTTATGACCCTTACAATGAGCAGTTCTTC. It yields the protein CASSYDPYNEQFF.